This T cell receptor beta chain is drawn from a study of T cell repertoires in cytomegalovirus infection. Across the whole study: Both CMV infection and a matching HLA type were indicated by public TCR beta signatures. General study results and limits: The ex vivo response was dominated by HLA-C-restricted CMV-specific TCR beta clonotypes. Summed frequency of shared TCR beta families picked out CMV carriers who also had the relevant HLA.

The germline V gene has CDR1 SGHTA and CDR2 FQGNSA. The CDR3 consists of 14 residues. Trimming shortened V by 5 bases and J by 3 bases, and 13 bases separated the two germline ends. As to this clonotype: Its antigen is still unknown.

MiXCR was run by TCRdb on the reads, yielding one entry per CDR3 protein. This table has about 230,000 distinct CDR3 sequences, 20% to 25% appearing once. The chain links TRBV7-2 to TRBJ2-5, with TRBD2 as a possible D gene (6 bases). Sequenced material: CD8+ T cells from PBMCs. This receptor was taken from a human donor in good health (CMV status not recorded). Some clones in this sample may be carry-over from other donors' samples. CDR3 in DNA: TGTGCCAGCAGCATACTCCGGGAGAAAGAGACCCAGTACTTC. Amino acids: CASSILREKETQYF.